The sequence of this T cell receptor beta chain was determined in a study of blood T cell repertoires in COVID-19. Across the whole study: There were acute and convalescent COVID-19 samples, and they came from the United States, Italy and Spain. T cells, B-cell-depleted T cells, or PBMCs supplied cDNA or gDNA.

In the authors' methods: Amplification of reference gene primers provided the estimated nucleated cell counts. Assay: immunoSEQ multiplex PCR; the TCRdb copy retains only in-frame clones and omits some. The V and J calls and clone size were taken over from that table, and D and trimming were inferred from the DNA. There are about 200,000 clones in the sample; around 85% occur only once, and 0.55% to 0.75% lies in the top ten. The V and J ends lost 4 bases and 0 bases, in that order; junction bases with no gene match: 6. CDR3 length: 15 amino acids. From germline, CDR1 is MNHEY and CDR2 SVGAGI. The sequence was collected from a man aged 40-50 years with acute or convalescent COVID-19. The sample consisted of peripheral blood. J is TRBJ2-7 and V is TRBV6-5; 7 positions match TRBD1. CDR3 DNA sequence: TGTGCCAGCAGTTCAGGGGGTTCCCTCTCCTACGAGCAGTACTTC. Translation: CASSSGGSLSYEQYF.